The source of this TCR beta chain is a study of blood T cell repertoires in COVID-19 (dated by TCRdb to about 2020). Regarding the complete study: The collaborator samples originated in the United States, Italy and Spain and spanned the acute and convalescent phases of COVID-19. The sample metadata nearly always contained a de-identified subject ID, COVID-19 status, age in years and sex. The samples were drawn from two sources: the first 160 participants of the ongoing ImmuneRACE study, and 950 to 1,500 subjects contributed by 6 global collaborators. The repertoires were released in a freely available public database meant as a resource for research on the immune response to SARS-CoV-2. HLA class I and class II types, where available, came from metadata supplied by the sample provider rather than from assay-based typing. Deeply sampled blood TCRbeta repertoires from subjects exposed to, actively infected with, or recovered from COVID-19 were included in the dataset. The material from the prospective study consisted of cDNA or gDNA derived from T cells, B-cell-depleted T cells, or PBMCs. What the authors observed across the whole study: The amount of clinical and demographic metadata varied by source and participant and was provided uncurated.

Each collaborating institution followed its own protocols to collect whole blood in K2EDTA tubes. For TCRbeta analysis, collaborators shipped samples as frozen whole blood, isolated PBMCs, or DNA extracted from either of those sample types. With respect to this clone: The antigen it recognizes is unknown. The input lacks base qualities; no much larger clone sits a single base away.

The cysteine opens and the phenylalanine closes a CDR3 of 15 amino acids. The kept DNA is CDR3 alone, 45 bases in frame from the first base. CDR1 and CDR2 (SNHLY, FYNNEI) derive from the germline V gene. The germline ends are 9 bases apart after V is trimmed by 1 base and J by 3 bases. The immunoSEQ Assay, a bias-controlled multiplex PCR, was used to amplify TCRbeta CDR3 regions from genomic DNA. The authors processed their data as follows. The number of nucleated cells in each sample was estimated by amplification of reference gene primers within the assay. To quantify the absolute abundance of each unique TCRbeta CDR3 rearrangement, sequence reads were collapsed and filtered. For each sample, productive Simpson clonality was calculated as the square root of Simpson's diversity index across productive rearrangements. TCRdb re-hosts the immuneACCESS table, in-frame sequences only. Its copies lack some clones; in the studies checked, an unresolved V gene accounts for under half of them, and the cause for the rest is not known. V, J and clone size reflect that table, while D and trimming were determined from the DNA. Recorded for this sample are hundreds of thousands of clones; roughly 80% of them occurred a single time. Roughly a tenth of the sample is held by the ten biggest clonotypes.

The TCR sequence derives from an elderly woman with acute or convalescent COVID-19. Material: peripheral blood. The sequence links TRBV2 to TRBJ2-2; TRBD2 might be the D gene, on 5 matching bases. The CDR3 protein sequence reads: CASSEGRADTGELFF. The bases are TGTGCCAGCAGTGAAGGGCGGGCCGACACCGGGGAGCTGTTTTTT.